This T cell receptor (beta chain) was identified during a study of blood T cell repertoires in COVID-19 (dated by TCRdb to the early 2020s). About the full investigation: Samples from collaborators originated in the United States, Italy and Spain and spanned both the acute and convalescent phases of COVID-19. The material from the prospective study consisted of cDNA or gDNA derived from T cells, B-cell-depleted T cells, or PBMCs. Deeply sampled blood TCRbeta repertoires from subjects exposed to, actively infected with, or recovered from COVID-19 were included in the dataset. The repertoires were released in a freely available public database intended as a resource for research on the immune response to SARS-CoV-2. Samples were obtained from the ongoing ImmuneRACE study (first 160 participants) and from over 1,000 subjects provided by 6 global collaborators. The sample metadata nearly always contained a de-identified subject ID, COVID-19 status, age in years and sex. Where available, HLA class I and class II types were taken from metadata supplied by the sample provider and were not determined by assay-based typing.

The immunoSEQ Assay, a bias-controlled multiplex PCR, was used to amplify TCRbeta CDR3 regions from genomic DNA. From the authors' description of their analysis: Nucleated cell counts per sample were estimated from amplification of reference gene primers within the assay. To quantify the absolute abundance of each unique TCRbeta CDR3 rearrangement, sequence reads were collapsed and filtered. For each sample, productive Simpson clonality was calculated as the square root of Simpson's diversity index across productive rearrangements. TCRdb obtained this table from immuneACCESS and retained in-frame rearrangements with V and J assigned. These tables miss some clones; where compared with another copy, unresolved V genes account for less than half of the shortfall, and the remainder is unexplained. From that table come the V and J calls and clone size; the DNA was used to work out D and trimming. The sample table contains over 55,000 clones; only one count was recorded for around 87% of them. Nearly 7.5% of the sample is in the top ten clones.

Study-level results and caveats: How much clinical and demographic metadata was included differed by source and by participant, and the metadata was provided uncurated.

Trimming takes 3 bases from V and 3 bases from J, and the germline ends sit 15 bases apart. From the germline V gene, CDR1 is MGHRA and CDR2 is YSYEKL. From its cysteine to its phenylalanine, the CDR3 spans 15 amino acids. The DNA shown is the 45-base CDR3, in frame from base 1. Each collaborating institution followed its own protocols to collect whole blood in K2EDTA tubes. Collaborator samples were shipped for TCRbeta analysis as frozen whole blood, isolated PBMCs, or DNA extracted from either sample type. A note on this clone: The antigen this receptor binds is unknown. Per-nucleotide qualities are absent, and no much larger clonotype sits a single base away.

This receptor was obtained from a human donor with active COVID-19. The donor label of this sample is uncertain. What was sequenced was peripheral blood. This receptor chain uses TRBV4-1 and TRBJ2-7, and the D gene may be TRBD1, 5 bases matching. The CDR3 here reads CASSQGRIQGYEQYF. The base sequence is TGCGCCAGCAGCCAGGGGCGGATCCAGGGCTACGAGCAGTACTTC.